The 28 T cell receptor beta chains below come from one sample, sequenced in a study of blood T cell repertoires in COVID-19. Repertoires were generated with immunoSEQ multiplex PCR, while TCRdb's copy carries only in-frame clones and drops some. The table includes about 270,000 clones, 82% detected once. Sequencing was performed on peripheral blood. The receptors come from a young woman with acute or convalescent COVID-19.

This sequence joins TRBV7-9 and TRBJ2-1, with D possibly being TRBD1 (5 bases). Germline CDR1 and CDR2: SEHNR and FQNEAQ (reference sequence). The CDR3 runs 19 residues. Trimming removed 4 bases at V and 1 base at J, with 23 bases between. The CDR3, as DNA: TGTGCCAGCAGCTCCGGTTTTAGGGGTGAACGGAAATCCTACAATGAGCAGTTCTTC. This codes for CASSSGFRGERKSYNEQFF.

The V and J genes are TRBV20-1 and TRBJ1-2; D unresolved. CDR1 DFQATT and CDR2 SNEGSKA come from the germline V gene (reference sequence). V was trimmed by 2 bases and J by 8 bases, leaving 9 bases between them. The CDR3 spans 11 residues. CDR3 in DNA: TGCAGTGCTAGATGGGAGGCGGGCTACACCTTC. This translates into CSARWEAGYTF.

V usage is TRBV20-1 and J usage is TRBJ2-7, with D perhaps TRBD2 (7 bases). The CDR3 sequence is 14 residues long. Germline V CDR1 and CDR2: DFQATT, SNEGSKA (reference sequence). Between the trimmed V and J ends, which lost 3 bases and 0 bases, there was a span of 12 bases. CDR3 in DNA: TGCAGTGCTAGTGGGGGCGGGAGCTCCTACGAGCAGTACTTC. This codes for CSASGGGSSYEQYF.

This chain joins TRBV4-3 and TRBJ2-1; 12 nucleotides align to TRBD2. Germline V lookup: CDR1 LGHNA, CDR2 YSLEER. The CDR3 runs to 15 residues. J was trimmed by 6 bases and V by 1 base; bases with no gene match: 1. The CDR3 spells CASSQGLAGANEQFF. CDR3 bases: TGCGCCAGCAGCCAAGGACTAGCGGGGGCCAATGAGCAGTTCTTC.

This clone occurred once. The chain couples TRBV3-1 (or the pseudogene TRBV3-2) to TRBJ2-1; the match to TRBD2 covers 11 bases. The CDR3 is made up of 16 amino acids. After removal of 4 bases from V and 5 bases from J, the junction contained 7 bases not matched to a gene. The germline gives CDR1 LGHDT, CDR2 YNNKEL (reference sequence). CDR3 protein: CASSRSGTSGDNEQFF. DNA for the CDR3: TGTGCCAGCAGCCGATCCGGGACTAGCGGAGACAATGAGCAGTTCTTC.

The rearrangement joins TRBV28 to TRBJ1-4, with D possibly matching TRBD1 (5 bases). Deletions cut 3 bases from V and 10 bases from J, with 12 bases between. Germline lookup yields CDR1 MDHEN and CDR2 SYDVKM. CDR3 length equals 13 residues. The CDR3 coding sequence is TGTGCCAGCAGTTTCCTACAGGCGGCAAAACTGTTTTTT. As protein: CASSFLQAAKLFF.

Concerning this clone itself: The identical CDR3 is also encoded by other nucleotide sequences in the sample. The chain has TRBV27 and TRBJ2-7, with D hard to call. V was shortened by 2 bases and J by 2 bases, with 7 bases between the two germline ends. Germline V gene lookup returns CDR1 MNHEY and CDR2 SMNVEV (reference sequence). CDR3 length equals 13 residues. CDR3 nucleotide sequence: TGTGCCAGCAGTTTAGCGGTGACCTACGAGCAGTACTTC. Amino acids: CASSLAVTYEQYF.

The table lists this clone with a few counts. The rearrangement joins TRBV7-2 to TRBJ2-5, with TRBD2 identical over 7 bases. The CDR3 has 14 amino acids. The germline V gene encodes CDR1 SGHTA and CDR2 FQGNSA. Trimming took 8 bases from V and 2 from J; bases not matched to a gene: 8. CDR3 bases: TGTGCCAGCGGCCGGGCGGGAGAGCAAGAGACCCAGTACTTC. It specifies CASGRAGEQETQYF.

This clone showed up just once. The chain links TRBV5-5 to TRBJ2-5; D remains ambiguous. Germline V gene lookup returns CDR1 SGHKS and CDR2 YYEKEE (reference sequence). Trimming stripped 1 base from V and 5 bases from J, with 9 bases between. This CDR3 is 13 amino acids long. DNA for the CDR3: TGTGCCAGCAGCTTGTCAGGTTCTGAGACCCAGTACTTC. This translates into CASSLSGSETQYF.

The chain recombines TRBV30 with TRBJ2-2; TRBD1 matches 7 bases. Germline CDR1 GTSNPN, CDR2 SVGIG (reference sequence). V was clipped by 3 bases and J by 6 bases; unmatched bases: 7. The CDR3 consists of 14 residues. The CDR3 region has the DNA TGTGCCTGGAGCGATCCGGACAGGCCCGGGGAGCTGTTTTTT. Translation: CAWSDPDRPGELFF. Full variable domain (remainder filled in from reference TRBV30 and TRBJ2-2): SQTIHQWPATLVQPVGSPLSLECTVEGTSNPNLYWYRQAAGRGLQLLFYSVGIGQISSEVPQNLSASRPQDRQFILSSKKLLLSDSGFYLCAWSDPDRPGELFFGEGSRLTVL.

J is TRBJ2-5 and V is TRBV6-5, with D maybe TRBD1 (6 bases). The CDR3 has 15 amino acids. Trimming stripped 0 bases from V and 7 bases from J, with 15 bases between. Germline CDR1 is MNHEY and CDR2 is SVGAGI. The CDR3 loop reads CASSYSQGQGPTQYF. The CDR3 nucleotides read TGTGCCAGCAGTTACTCACAGGGCCAGGGTCCGACCCAGTACTTC.

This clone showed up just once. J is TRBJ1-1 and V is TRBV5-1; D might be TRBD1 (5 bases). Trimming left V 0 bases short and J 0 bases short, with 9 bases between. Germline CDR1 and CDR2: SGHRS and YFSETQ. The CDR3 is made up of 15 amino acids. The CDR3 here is CASSLDRSLNTEAFF. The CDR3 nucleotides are TGCGCCAGCAGCTTGGACAGGTCCTTGAACACTGAAGCTTTCTTT.

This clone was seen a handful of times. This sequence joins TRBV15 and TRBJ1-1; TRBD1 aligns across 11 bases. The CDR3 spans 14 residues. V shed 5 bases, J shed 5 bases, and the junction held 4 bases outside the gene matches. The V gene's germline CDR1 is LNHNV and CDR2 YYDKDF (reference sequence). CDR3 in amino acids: CATSGDRGVTEAFF. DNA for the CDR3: TGTGCCACCAGCGGGGACAGGGGGGTGACTGAAGCTTTCTTT.

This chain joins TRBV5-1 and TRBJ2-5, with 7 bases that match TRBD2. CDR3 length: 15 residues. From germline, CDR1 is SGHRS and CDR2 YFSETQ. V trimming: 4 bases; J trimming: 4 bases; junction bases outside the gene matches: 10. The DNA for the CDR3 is TGCGCCAGCAGCAGCGGGGAGGGAAGCGGAGAGACCCAGTACTTC. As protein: CASSSGEGSGETQYF.

The CDR3 here is CASSPPGLAGTYNEQFF. The CDR3 coding sequence is TGCGCCAGCAGCCCCCCGGGACTAGCGGGCACCTACAATGAGCAGTTCTTC. The chain employs TRBV5-1 and TRBJ2-1; 12 nucleotides agree with TRBD2. The CDR3 loop spans 17 amino acids. With 4 bases clipped from V and 2 bases from J, the junction kept 7 bases outside the gene matches. The V gene's germline CDR1 is SGHRS and CDR2 YFSETQ.

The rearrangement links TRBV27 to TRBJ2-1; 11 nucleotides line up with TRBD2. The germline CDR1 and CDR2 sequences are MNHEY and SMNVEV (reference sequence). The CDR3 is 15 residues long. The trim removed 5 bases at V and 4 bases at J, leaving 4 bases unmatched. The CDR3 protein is CASSPLAGAYNEQFF. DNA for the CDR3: TGTGCCAGCAGTCCACTAGCGGGAGCTTACAATGAGCAGTTCTTC.

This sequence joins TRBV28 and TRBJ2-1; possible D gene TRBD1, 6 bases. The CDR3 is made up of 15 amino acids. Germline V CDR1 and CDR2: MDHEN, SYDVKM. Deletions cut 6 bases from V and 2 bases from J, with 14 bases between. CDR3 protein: CASSPGTNPYNEQFF. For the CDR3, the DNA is TGTGCCAGCAGCCCCGGGACAAATCCCTACAATGAGCAGTTCTTC.

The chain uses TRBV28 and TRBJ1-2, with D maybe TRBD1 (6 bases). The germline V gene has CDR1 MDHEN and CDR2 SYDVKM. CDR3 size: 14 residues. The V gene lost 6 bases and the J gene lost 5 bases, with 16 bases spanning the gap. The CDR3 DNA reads TGTGCCAGCAGCCTATTAATAGGGGGTTATGGCTACACCTTC. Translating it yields CASSLLIGGYGYTF.

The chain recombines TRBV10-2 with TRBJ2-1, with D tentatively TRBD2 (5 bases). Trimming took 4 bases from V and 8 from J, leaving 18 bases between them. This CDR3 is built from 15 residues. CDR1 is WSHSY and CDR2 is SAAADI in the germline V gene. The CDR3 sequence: CASSVYSGFMDEQFF. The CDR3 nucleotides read TGCGCCAGCAGTGTATACTCGGGGTTCATGGATGAGCAGTTCTTC.

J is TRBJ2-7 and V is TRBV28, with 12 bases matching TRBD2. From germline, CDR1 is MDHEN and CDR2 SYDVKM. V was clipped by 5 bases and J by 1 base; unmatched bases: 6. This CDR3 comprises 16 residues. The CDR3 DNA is TGTGCCAGCAGTGCTCCGACTAGCGGGAGTTCCTACGAGCAGTACTTC. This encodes CASSAPTSGSSYEQYF. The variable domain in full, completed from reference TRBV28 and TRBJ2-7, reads DVKVTQSSRYLVKRTGEKVFLECVQDMDHENMFWYRQDPGLGLRLIYFSYDVKMKEKGDIPEGYSVSREKKERFSLILESASTNQTSMYLCASSAPTSGSSYEQYFGPGTRLTVT.

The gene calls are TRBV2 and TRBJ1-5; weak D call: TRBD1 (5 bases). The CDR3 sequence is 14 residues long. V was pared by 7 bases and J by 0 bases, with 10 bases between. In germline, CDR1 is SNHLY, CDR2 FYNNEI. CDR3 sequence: CASNHDSSNQPQHF. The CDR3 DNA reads TGTGCCAGCAACCACGACAGTAGCAATCAGCCCCAGCATTTT. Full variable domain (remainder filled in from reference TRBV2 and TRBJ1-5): EPEVTQTPSHQVTQMGQEVILRCVPISNHLYFYWYRQILGQKVEFLVSFYNNEISEKSEIFDDQFSVERPDGSNFTLKIRSTKLEDSAMYFCASNHDSSNQPQHFGDGTRLSIL.

CDR3 residues: CASSQQRMKETQYF. For the CDR3, the DNA is TGTGCCAGCAGCCAACAGCGGATGAAAGAGACCCAGTACTTC. V is TRBV3-1 (or the pseudogene TRBV3-2) and J is TRBJ2-5; D is perhaps TRBD2 (5 bases). The CDR3 is 14 amino acids. V lost 2 bases, J lost 3 bases, and 10 bases lay in between. Germline CDR1 and CDR2: LGHDT and YNNKEL (reference sequence).

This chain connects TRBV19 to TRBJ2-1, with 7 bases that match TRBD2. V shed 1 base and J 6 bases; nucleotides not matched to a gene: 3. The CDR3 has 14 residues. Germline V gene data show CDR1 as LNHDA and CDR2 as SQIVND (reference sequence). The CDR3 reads CASSIAVAGNEQFF. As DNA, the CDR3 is TGTGCCAGTAGTATAGCGGTAGCGGGCAATGAGCAGTTCTTC. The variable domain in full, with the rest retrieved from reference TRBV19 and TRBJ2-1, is DGGITQSPKYLFRKEGQNVTLSCEQNLNHDAMYWYRQDPGQGLRLIYYSQIVNDFQKGDIAEGYSVSREKKESFPLTVTSAQKNPTAFYLCASSIAVAGNEQFFGPGTRLTVL.

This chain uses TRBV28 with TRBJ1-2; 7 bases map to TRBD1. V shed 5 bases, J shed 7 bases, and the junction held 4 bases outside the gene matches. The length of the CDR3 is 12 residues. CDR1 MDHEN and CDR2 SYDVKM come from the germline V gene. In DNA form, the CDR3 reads TGTGCCAGCAGTACAGGGGTTCGTGGCTACACCTTC. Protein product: CASSTGVRGYTF.

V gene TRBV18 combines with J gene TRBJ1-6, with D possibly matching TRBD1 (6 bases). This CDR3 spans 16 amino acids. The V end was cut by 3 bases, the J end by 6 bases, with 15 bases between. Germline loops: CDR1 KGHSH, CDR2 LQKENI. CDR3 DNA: TGTGCCAGCTCACCTTCCTCCAGACAGGCTAATTCACCCCTCCACTTT. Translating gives CASSPSSRQANSPLHF.

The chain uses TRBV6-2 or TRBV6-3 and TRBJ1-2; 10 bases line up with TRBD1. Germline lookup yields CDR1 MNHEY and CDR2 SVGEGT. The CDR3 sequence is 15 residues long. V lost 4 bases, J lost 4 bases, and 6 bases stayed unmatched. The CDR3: CASSSMDRGVYGYTF. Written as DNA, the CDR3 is TGTGCCAGCAGTTCGATGGACAGGGGGGTCTATGGCTACACCTTC.

CDR3 protein: CASSQQGTSGNTIYF. Here the CDR3 DNA reads TGTGCCAGCAGCCAACAGGGCACCTCTGGAAACACCATATATTTT. V and J are TRBV6-5 and TRBJ1-3; weak D call: TRBD1 (6 bases). Germline CDR1 reads MNHEY; CDR2 reads SVGAGI. The CDR3 extends over 15 amino acids. V lost 6 bases and J 0 bases, leaving 12 bases between the germline ends.

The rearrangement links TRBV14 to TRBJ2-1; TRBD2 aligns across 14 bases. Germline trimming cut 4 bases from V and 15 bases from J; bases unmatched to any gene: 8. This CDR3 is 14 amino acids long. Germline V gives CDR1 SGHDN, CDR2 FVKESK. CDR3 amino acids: CASSPAGTSGSRFF. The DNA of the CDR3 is TGTGCCAGCAGCCCGGCCGGGACTAGCGGGAGTAGGTTCTTC.